Listed below are T cell receptor beta chains from one sample, sequenced in a study of blood T cells in healthy people across ages. TCRdb ran MiXCR on the 5' RACE reads and lists one entry per CDR3 protein. The sample carries more than 650,000 distinct CDR3 sequences, approximately 24% recorded once. This sample was also put to use in a study of T cells of mothers and their children.

The source material was blood. These receptors came from a boy younger than 18 in good health. CDR3s include the opening cysteine and the closing phenylalanine or tryptophan. Each record gives: V gene, clone size, CDR3 length, D gene, J gene, CDR3 DNA, CDR3 protein. D genes are given only for firm matches. Rows may omit the clone size; those that give it use once, few, many or a size class.

V: TRBV4-1
size: NA
length: 15
D: NA
J: TRBJ2-3
DNA: TGCGCCAGCAGCCAAGGACTAGTGGATTCAGATACGCAGTATTTT
CDR3: CASSQGLVDSDTQYF

V: TRBV20-1
size: NA
length: 16
D: NA
J: TRBJ2-1
DNA: TGCAGTGCTAGATCCATGACCGGGACACGATACAATGAGCAGTTCTTC
CDR3: CSARSMTGTRYNEQFF

V: TRBV5-4
size: NA
length: 14
D: NA
J: TRBJ2-5
DNA: TGTGTCAGCAGCCGCACACTCAGGGCAGAGACCCAGTACTTC
CDR3: CVSSRTLRAETQYF

V: TRBV12-3/TRBV12-4
size: NA
length: 17
D: NA
J: TRBJ1-6
DNA: TGTGCCAGCAGCCTCCGACAGGCACTTCCCCTTAATTCACCCCTCCGCTTT
CDR3: CASSLRQALPLNSPLRF

V: TRBV4-1
size: few
length: 14
D: NA
J: TRBJ2-7
DNA: TGCGCCAGCAGCCAAGTGCAGGGTTACGACGAGCAGTACTTC
CDR3: CASSQVQGYDEQYF

V: TRBV5-1
size: few
length: 14
D: TRBD1
J: TRBJ2-7
DNA: TGCGCCAGCAGCGTGGGGACAGGAGGGGTCGAGCAGTACTTC
CDR3: CASSVGTGGVEQYF

V: TRBV29-1
size: NA
length: 11
D: NA
J: TRBJ2-7
DNA: TGCAGCGCAACCACAGCCTACGAGCAGTACTTC
CDR3: CSATTAYEQYF

V: TRBV7-9
size: few
length: 16
D: TRBD2
J: TRBJ2-3
DNA: TGTGCCAGCAGCTCCTCCCTAGCGGCACCCACAGATACGCAGTATTTT
CDR3: CASSSSLAAPTDTQYF

V: TRBV11-2
size: NA
length: 15
D: NA
J: TRBJ2-1
DNA: TGTGCCAGCAGACCATACAGGAGCTCCTACAATGAGCAGTTCTTC
CDR3: CASRPYRSSYNEQFF

V: TRBV4-1
size: few
length: 17
D: NA
J: TRBJ1-5
DNA: TGCGCCAGCAGCAACCCTCAGGGAAGGGTTGGCAATCAGCCCCAGCATTTT
CDR3: CASSNPQGRVGNQPQHF

V: TRBV3-1
size: NA
length: 13
D: NA
J: TRBJ2-1
DNA: TGTGCCAGCAGCCAGGGGGTCGACGTTGGGCAGTTCTTC
CDR3: CASSQGVDVGQFF

V: TRBV20-1
size: few
length: 14
D: TRBD2
J: TRBJ2-3
DNA: TGCAGTGCTAGCGGGGGGGCCAATTTCGATACGCAGTATTTT
CDR3: CSASGGANFDTQYF

V: TRBV6-1
size: NA
length: 15
D: TRBD1
J: TRBJ1-4
DNA: TGTGCCAGCAGTGCACTACAGGGGGCCCTTGGTGAGCTGTTTTTT
CDR3: CASSALQGALGELFF

V: TRBV20-1
size: NA
length: 16
D: NA
J: TRBJ2-7
DNA: TGCAGTGCTAGACCTGGGGCGACGGGACCCTCCTACGAGCAGTACTTC
CDR3: CSARPGATGPSYEQYF

V: TRBV15
size: few
length: 13
D: TRBD2
J: TRBJ2-5
DNA: TGTGCCACTACGGGGGGGCTCCAAGAGACCCAGTACTTC
CDR3: CATTGGLQETQYF

V: TRBV30
size: NA
length: 15
D: NA
J: TRBJ1-3
DNA: TGTGCCTGGAGTGGAGTAGGGAGACCTAGGGACACCATATATTTT
CDR3: CAWSGVGRPRDTIYF

V: TRBV7-9
size: NA
length: 17
D: TRBD1
J: TRBJ1-6
DNA: TGTGCCAGCAGCTCTCCGGGACCAGGGGGGATTGTATCACCCCTCCACTTT
CDR3: CASSSPGPGGIVSPLHF

V: TRBV11-2
size: few
length: 17
D: NA
J: TRBJ2-1
DNA: TGTGCCAGCAGCTTAGAAGGCGGGGCCGTCCCCTACAATGAGCAGTTCTTC
CDR3: CASSLEGGAVPYNEQFF

V: TRBV3-1
size: NA
length: 12
D: NA
J: TRBJ1-3
DNA: TGTGCCAGCAGCCAATCCGCGGGCACCATATATTTT
CDR3: CASSQSAGTIYF

V: TRBV20-1
size: NA
length: 15
D: TRBD2
J: TRBJ2-1
DNA: TGCAGTGCCACTAGGACTAGCGGGCCCGACAATGAGCAGTTCTTC
CDR3: CSATRTSGPDNEQFF

V: TRBV6-5
size: NA
length: 14
D: TRBD1
J: TRBJ2-7
DNA: TGTGCCAGCACTAAATTGGACAGGCCCCGGCGGCAGTACTTC
CDR3: CASTKLDRPRRQYF

V: TRBV20-1
size: NA
length: 14
D: NA
J: TRBJ2-7
DNA: TGCAGTGCTTCAGGGGTAGCGGCCTCCTACGAGCAGTACTTC
CDR3: CSASGVAASYEQYF

V: TRBV5-1
size: NA
length: 14
D: NA
J: TRBJ2-3
DNA: TGCGCCAGCAGCTTGACAGGCTTCACAGATACGCAGTATTTT
CDR3: CASSLTGFTDTQYF

V: TRBV28
size: NA
length: 17
D: TRBD1
J: TRBJ2-1
DNA: TGTGCCAGCAGTTCACGTCCGGGACAGATCGGCAGCAATGAGCAGTTCTTC
CDR3: CASSSRPGQIGSNEQFF

V: TRBV11-2
size: NA
length: 14
D: NA
J: TRBJ2-5
DNA: TGTGCCAGCAGCTCCTTTGGGGGTCAAGAGACCCAGTACTTC
CDR3: CASSSFGGQETQYF

V: TRBV4-2
size: NA
length: 15
D: TRBD1
J: TRBJ2-7
DNA: TGTGCCAGCAGCCAAGTAGGACAGGGCGTGGGGGAGCAGTACTTC
CDR3: CASSQVGQGVGEQYF

V: TRBV11-2
size: NA
length: 14
D: NA
J: TRBJ2-5
DNA: TGTGCCAGCAGCCCCCGGGACATAAGAGAGACCCAGTACTTC
CDR3: CASSPRDIRETQYF

V: TRBV29-1
size: few
length: 13
D: NA
J: TRBJ2-4
DNA: TGCAGCGTTGAAGGTCCGGCCAAAAACATTCAGTACTTC
CDR3: CSVEGPAKNIQYF

V: TRBV10-3
size: NA
length: 16
D: TRBD2
J: TRBJ2-4
DNA: TGTGCCATCAGTGAGCTAGCGGGGACGGCCAAAAACATTCAGTACTTC
CDR3: CAISELAGTAKNIQYF

V: TRBV4-2
size: few
length: 16
D: TRBD2
J: TRBJ2-1
DNA: TGTGCCAGCAGCCAAGGTACTAGCGGGGGCCAAAATGAGCAGTTCTTC
CDR3: CASSQGTSGGQNEQFF

V: TRBV20-1
size: NA
length: 15
D: NA
J: TRBJ1-5
DNA: TGCAGTGCTAGAGATCGGAGTTTGGGGAATCAGCCCCAGCATTTT
CDR3: CSARDRSLGNQPQHF

V: TRBV3-1
size: NA
length: 15
D: NA
J: TRBJ2-1
DNA: TGTGCCAGCAGCCAAGATCGGAGGGGAGGCCATGAGCAGTTCTTC
CDR3: CASSQDRRGGHEQFF

V: TRBV5-1
size: NA
length: 15
D: NA
J: TRBJ1-1
DNA: TGCGCCAGCAGCTTGGACAGGGCGGCGGGGACTGAAGCTTTCTTT
CDR3: CASSLDRAAGTEAFF

V: TRBV6-6
size: NA
length: 11
D: NA
J: TRBJ1-2
DNA: TGTGCCAGCAGGGGGTCCTATGGCTACACCTTC
CDR3: CASRGSYGYTF

V: TRBV5-1
size: NA
length: 13
D: TRBD1
J: TRBJ2-5
DNA: TGCGCCAGCACCTTACAGGGGCAAGAGACCCAGTACTTC
CDR3: CASTLQGQETQYF

V: TRBV27
size: few
length: 13
D: NA
J: TRBJ2-5
DNA: TGTGCCAGCAGTTTTCAACGCCAAGAGACCCAGTACTTC
CDR3: CASSFQRQETQYF

V: TRBV12-3/TRBV12-4
size: NA
length: 17
D: NA
J: TRBJ2-1
DNA: TGTGCCAGCACTCCCCTCCCCGGGAAAGACTCCTACAATGAGCAGTTCTTC
CDR3: CASTPLPGKDSYNEQFF

V: TRBV5-1
size: NA
length: 17
D: NA
J: TRBJ1-3
DNA: TGCGCCAGCAGCAAATACCCAGGCTCCGGGTCTGGAAACACCATATATTTT
CDR3: CASSKYPGSGSGNTIYF

V: TRBV7-8
size: few
length: 16
D: NA
J: TRBJ2-1
DNA: TGTGCCAGCAGCTTAGGCCGGGGGCTTCCTACGGAAGGGCAGTTCTTC
CDR3: CASSLGRGLPTEGQFF

V: TRBV12-3/TRBV12-4
size: NA
length: 14
D: TRBD2
J: TRBJ2-7
DNA: TGTGCCAGCAGTTATAGCGGGGGGCGCAACGAGCAGTACTTC
CDR3: CASSYSGGRNEQYF

V: TRBV28
size: few
length: 15
D: TRBD2
J: TRBJ2-7
DNA: TGTGCCAGCAGTGGCGGGAGCGGCCCCTTCTACGAGCAGTACTTC
CDR3: CASSGGSGPFYEQYF

V: TRBV11-1
size: NA
length: 14
D: NA
J: TRBJ2-5
DNA: TGTGCCAGCAGCCCCATGGGTGTCCAAGAGACCCAGTACTTC
CDR3: CASSPMGVQETQYF

V: TRBV4-1
size: NA
length: 11
D: NA
J: TRBJ1-6
DNA: TGCGCCAGCAGCCAAGGGGGGCCCCTCCACTTT
CDR3: CASSQGGPLHF

V: TRBV27
size: NA
length: 15
D: NA
J: TRBJ2-7
DNA: TGTGTCAGCAGTTTGCGGGGCAGGGGGATGTACGAGCAGTACTTC
CDR3: CVSSLRGRGMYEQYF

V: TRBV2
size: few
length: 17
D: TRBD1
J: TRBJ2-7
DNA: TGTGCCAGCAGGGCCCCAGGGACAGTCTTCCTTTCCTACGAGCAGTACTTC
CDR3: CASRAPGTVFLSYEQYF

V: TRBV12-3/TRBV12-4
size: many
length: 12
D: NA
J: TRBJ1-2
DNA: TGTGCCAGCAGGGCCGACCGGCGGGGCTACACCTTC
CDR3: CASRADRRGYTF

V: TRBV29-1
size: few
length: 13
D: NA
J: TRBJ1-1
DNA: TGCAGCGTCGGACGACAGGAGAACACTGAAGCTTTCTTT
CDR3: CSVGRQENTEAFF

V: TRBV6-6
size: NA
length: 14
D: TRBD1
J: TRBJ1-4
DNA: TGTGCCAGCAGGAGGGACAGGGGGGGAGAAAAACTGTTTTTT
CDR3: CASRRDRGGEKLFF

V: TRBV2
size: NA
length: 16
D: NA
J: TRBJ1-3
DNA: TGTGCCAGCAGTGAAGTGGAGGGCAAAGCTGGAAACACCATATATTTT
CDR3: CASSEVEGKAGNTIYF

V: TRBV7-9
size: NA
length: 16
D: NA
J: TRBJ1-2
DNA: TGTGCCAGCAGATCCCGGGTTGGGAGGATCGACTATGGCTACACCTTC
CDR3: CASRSRVGRIDYGYTF

V: TRBV7-3
size: NA
length: 15
D: NA
J: TRBJ2-1
DNA: TGTGCCAGCAGCCCGTCGGGGGGCATGACGAATGAGCAGTTCTTC
CDR3: CASSPSGGMTNEQFF

V: TRBV20-1
size: NA
length: 12
D: NA
J: TRBJ1-1
DNA: TGCAGTGCTAGGGACATCTCCACTGAAGCTTTCTTT
CDR3: CSARDISTEAFF

V: TRBV7-2
size: NA
length: 16
D: NA
J: TRBJ2-1
DNA: TGTGCCAGCAGCTCCGGAGTTGGGCGGGGCGACAATGAGCAGTTCTTC
CDR3: CASSSGVGRGDNEQFF

V: TRBV9
size: NA
length: 13
D: NA
J: TRBJ2-6
DNA: TGTGCCAGCAGCGTAGCCGGTTCCAACGTCCTGACTTTC
CDR3: CASSVAGSNVLTF

V: TRBV20-1
size: few
length: 15
D: NA
J: TRBJ1-4
DNA: TGCAGTGCTAGTAGAGGCGGCCGGGTTAATGAAAAACTGTTTTTT
CDR3: CSASRGGRVNEKLFF

V: TRBV20-1
size: few
length: 14
D: NA
J: TRBJ2-5
DNA: TGCAGTGCTAGGGCCTATCGGCACCAAGAGACCCAGTACTTC
CDR3: CSARAYRHQETQYF

V: TRBV27
size: NA
length: 12
D: NA
J: TRBJ1-2
DNA: TGTGCCAGCAGTGACTCGATAAATGGCTACACCTTC
CDR3: CASSDSINGYTF